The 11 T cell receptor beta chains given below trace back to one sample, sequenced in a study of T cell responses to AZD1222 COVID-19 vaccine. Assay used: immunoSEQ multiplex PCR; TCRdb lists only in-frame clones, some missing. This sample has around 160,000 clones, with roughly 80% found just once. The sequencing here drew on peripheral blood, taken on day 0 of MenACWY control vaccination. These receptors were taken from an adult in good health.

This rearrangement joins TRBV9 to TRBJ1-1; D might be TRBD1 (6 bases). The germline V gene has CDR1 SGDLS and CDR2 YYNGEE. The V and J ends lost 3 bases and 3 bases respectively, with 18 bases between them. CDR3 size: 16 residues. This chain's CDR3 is CASSAPPGGQYTEAFF. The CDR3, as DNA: TGTGCCAGCAGCGCGCCCCCTGGAGGACAGTACACTGAAGCTTTCTTT.

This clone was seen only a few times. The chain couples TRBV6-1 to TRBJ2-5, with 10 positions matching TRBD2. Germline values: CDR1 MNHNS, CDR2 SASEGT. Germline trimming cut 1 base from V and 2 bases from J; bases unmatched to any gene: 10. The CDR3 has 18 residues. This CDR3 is CASSEVGVAGGGQETQYF. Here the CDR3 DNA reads TGTGCCAGCAGTGAAGTGGGGGTAGCGGGAGGAGGGCAAGAGACCCAGTACTTC.

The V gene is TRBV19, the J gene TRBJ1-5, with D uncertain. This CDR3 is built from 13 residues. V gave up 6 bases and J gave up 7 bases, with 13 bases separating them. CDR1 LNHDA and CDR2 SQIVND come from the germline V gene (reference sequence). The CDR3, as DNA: TGTGCCAGTAGCACAGAAGCAGGACAGCCCCAGCATTTT. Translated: CASSTEAGQPQHF. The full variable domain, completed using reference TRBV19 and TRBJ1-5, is DGGITQSPKYLFRKEGQNVTLSCEQNLNHDAMYWYRQDPGQGLRLIYYSQIVNDFQKGDIAEGYSVSREKKESFPLTVTSAQKNPTAFYLCASSTEAGQPQHFGDGTRLSIL.

CDR3 coding DNA: TGTGCCACCTCTTCCGGGACACGATTCACAGATACGCAGTATTTT. It codes for CATSSGTRFTDTQYF. The rearrangement uses TRBV19 and TRBJ2-3; D possibly corresponds to TRBD1 (6 bases). This CDR3 region has 15 residues. Germline V lookup: CDR1 LNHDA, CDR2 SQIVND (reference sequence). The germline V and J ends were trimmed by 10 bases and 2 bases, with 19 bases remaining between them.

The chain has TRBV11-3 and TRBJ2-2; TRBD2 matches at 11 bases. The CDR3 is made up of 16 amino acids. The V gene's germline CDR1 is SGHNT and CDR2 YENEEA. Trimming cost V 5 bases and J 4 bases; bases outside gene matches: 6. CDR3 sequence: CASSPTSGGFTGELFF. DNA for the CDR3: TGTGCCAGCAGCCCTACTAGCGGGGGTTTCACCGGGGAGCTGTTTTTT.

In DNA form, the CDR3 reads TGCGCCAGCAGCTTGGAGGGACAGCATTCTAACTATGGCTACACCTTC. Translated: CASSLEGQHSNYGYTF. This chain uses TRBV5-1 with TRBJ1-2, with 7 bases matching TRBD1. The CDR3 has 16 residues. The V gene end was trimmed by 0 bases and the J gene end by 0 bases; junction bases not matched to a gene: 5. CDR1 and CDR2 from the germline V gene are SGHRS and YFSETQ.

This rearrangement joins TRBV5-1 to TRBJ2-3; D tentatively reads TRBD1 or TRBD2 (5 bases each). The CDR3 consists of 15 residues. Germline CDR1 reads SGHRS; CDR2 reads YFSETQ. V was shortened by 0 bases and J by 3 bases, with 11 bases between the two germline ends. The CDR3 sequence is CASSLGGGQTDTQYF. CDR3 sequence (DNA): TGCGCCAGCAGCTTGGGGGGCGGGCAGACAGATACGCAGTATTTT.

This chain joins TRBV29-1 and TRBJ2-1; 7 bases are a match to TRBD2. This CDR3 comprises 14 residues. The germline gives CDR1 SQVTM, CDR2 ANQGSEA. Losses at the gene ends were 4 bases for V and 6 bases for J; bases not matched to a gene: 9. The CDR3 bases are TGCAGCGTTGGGGAGGGGCGGCTGATCAATGAGCAGTTCTTC. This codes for CSVGEGRLINEQFF.

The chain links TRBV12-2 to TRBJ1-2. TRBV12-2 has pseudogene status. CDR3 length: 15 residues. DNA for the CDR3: TGTGCAAGTCGCTTAGGGACCTCTGAAAGGGATGGCTACACCTTC. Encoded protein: CASRLGTSERDGYTF.

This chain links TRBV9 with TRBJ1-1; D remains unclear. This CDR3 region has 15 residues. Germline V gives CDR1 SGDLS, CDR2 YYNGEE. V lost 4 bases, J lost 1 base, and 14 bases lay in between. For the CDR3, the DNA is TGTGCCAGCAGCCCCCGGGCCCTGGGGAACACTGAAGCTTTCTTT. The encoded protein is CASSPRALGNTEAFF.

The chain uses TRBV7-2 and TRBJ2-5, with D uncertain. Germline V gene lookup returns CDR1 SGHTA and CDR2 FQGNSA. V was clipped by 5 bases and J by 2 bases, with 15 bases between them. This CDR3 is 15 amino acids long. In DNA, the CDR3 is TGTGCCAGCAGCCCAGTTCGGGCAGCTCAAGAGACCCAGTACTTC. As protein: CASSPVRAAQETQYF.